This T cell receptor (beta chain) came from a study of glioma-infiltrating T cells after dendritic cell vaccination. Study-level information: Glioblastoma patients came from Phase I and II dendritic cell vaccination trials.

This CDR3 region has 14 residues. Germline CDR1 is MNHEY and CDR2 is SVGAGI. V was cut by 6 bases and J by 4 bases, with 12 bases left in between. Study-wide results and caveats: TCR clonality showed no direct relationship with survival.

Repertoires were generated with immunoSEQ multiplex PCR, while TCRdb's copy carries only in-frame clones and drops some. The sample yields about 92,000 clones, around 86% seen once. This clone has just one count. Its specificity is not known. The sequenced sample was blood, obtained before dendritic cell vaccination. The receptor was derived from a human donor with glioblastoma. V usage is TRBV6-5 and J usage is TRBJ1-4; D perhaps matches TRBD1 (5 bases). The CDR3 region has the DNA TGTGCCAGCAGCAGGAGACAGCTTAATGAAAAACTGTTTTTT. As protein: CASSRRQLNEKLFF.